What follows are 5 T cell receptor beta chains derived from one specimen sequenced in a study of cytomegalovirus exposure and HLA in healthy donors. Researchers ran the PCR with 60 Vbeta and 13 Jbeta primers. Using immunoSEQ multiplex PCR, the repertoire was profiled, and TCRdb retains in-frame clones only, with some absent. Of about 110,000 clones in the sample, about three quarters were seen once. Sequenced material: PBMCs. Receptor source: a boy aged 5-17 years in good health and CMV-seronegative.

The chain carries TRBV7-8 and TRBJ1-2; D is uncertain. From germline, CDR1 is SGHVS and CDR2 FQNEAQ. CDR3 length: 13 residues. V was shortened by 3 bases and J by 7 bases, with 12 bases between the two germline ends. The DNA of the CDR3 is TGTGCCAGCAGCTTGGGCCAGTCGTTTGGCTACACCTTC. Protein: CASSLGQSFGYTF.

This clone was observed a handful of times. The CDR3 DNA reads as TGCGCCAGCAGCCCCGGCCGGGCGGGGATCACTGAAGCTTTCTTT. Its protein is CASSPGRAGITEAFF. This chain joins TRBV5-1 and TRBJ1-1, with unresolved D. The CDR3 is made up of 15 amino acids. CDR1 SGHRS and CDR2 YFSETQ come from the germline V gene. Trimming shortened V by 4 bases and J by 4 bases, and 17 bases separated the two germline ends.

CDR3 in amino acids: CASSGTSGGYEQYF. The CDR3 DNA reads as TGCGCCAGCAGCGGAACTAGCGGGGGCTACGAGCAGTACTTC. The chain combines TRBV5-1 with TRBJ2-7; TRBD2 aligns across 11 bases. The CDR3 consists of 14 residues. The V gene's germline CDR1 is SGHRS and CDR2 YFSETQ. J was trimmed by 3 bases and V by 4 bases; bases with no gene match: 3.

In its sample, this clone was seen once. This rearrangement joins TRBV9 to TRBJ2-5, with TRBD1 matching 7 bases. Germline V gene lookup returns CDR1 SGDLS and CDR2 YYNGEE. J was trimmed by 3 bases and V by 0 bases; bases with no gene match: 11. The CDR3 runs 17 residues. The CDR3, as DNA: TGTGCCAGCAGCGTAGATGCTTGGGAAGGGGGCGAAGAGACCCAGTACTTC. This codes for CASSVDAWEGGEETQYF.

This clone was seen more than once but under ten times. The chain combines TRBV4-3 with TRBJ2-2; D not certain. The V and J ends lost 1 base and 3 bases respectively, with 9 bases between them. Germline lookup yields CDR1 LGHNA and CDR2 YSLEER. CDR3 length equals 15 residues. CDR3 in amino acids: CASSQAPTDTGELFF. The CDR3 nucleotides are TGCGCCAGCAGCCAAGCCCCCACGGACACCGGGGAGCTGTTTTTT.